Below, one TCR beta chain is given with its context. What it recognizes is unknown. The PCR was carried out with 60 Vbeta primers and 13 Jbeta primers. Measured with immunoSEQ multiplex PCR; TCRdb has only the in-frame clones, and not every one. The profile shows roughly 130,000 clones, around 86% of them singletons. This sample is drawn from a study of cytomegalovirus exposure and HLA in healthy donors. General observations from the study: As confirmed in vitro, three CMV-associated chains were specific for CMV antigens. The investigators catalogued 150 to 200 TCR beta chains as cytomegalovirus-associated. High specificity and sensitivity for cytomegalovirus status were reported for the classifier. One variant, a missense change in DCLRE1C, was linked in a later analysis to TCR beta V- and J-gene trimming.

Input material: PBMCs. The source is a man younger than 40 in good health and CMV-seronegative.

For the CDR3, the DNA is TGTGCCAGTAGTAGGGCTACAGGCATAAGTAACTATGGCTACACCTTC. This gives the protein CASSRATGISNYGYTF. The chain couples TRBV19 to TRBJ1-2, with D possibly TRBD1 on 5 matching bases. This CDR3 spans 16 amino acids. V shed 4 bases and J shed 1 base, with 16 bases lying between them. Germline values: CDR1 LNHDA, CDR2 SQIVND (reference sequence).